This TCR beta chain stems from a study of blood T cell repertoires in COVID-19. Looking at the study overall: Whether acute or convalescent, the COVID-19 samples came from the United States, Italy and Spain.

Assay: immunoSEQ multiplex PCR; the TCRdb copy retains only in-frame clones and omits some. The sample includes 130,000 or so clones, over 80% of them seen just once. This CDR3 is 13 amino acids long. Germline V CDR1 and CDR2: MNHNS, SASEGT. V was trimmed by 2 bases and J by 4 bases, leaving 8 bases between them. This TCR came from a man younger than 45 with COVID-19, enrolled during active disease. The chain joins TRBV6-1 to TRBJ1-2, with D uncertain. The material sequenced was peripheral blood. The CDR3 here is CASSEWQIYGYTF. The CDR3 DNA is TGTGCCAGCAGTGAATGGCAGATCTATGGCTACACCTTC.